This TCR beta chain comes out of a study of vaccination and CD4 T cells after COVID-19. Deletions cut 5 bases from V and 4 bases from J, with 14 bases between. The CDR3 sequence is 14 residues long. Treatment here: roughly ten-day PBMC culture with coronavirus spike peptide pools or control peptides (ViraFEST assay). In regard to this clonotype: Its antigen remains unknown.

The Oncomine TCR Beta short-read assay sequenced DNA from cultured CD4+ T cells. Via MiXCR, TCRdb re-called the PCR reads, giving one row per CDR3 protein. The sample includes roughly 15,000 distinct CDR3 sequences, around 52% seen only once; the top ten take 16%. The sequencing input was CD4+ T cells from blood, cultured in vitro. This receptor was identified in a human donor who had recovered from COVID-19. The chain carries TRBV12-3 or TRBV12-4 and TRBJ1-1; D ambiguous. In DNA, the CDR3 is TGTGCCAGCAGTCCGTACCGGAGGGCCACTGAAGCTTTCTTT. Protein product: CASSPYRRATEAFF.